Listed below are T cell receptor beta chains from one sample, sequenced in a study of shared clonotypes between healthy human individuals. Repertoires were generated with immunoSEQ multiplex PCR, while TCRdb's copy carries only in-frame clones and drops some. Here the sample spans approximately 620,000 clones, roughly 97% being singletons. Sequenced sample: naive CD4+ T cells sorted from blood. These TCRs come from a woman between 25 and 40 years old in good health. The CDR3 runs from the conserved cysteine through the conserved F or W. D genes are given only for firm matches. A clone size is listed for some rows: how often the clone was seen (once, few, many), or a class if it is expanded.

>NA|TRBJ2-1|TRBD2|TRBV2
TGTGCCAGCAGTCCGGATAGCGGGAGGGCCTACAATGAGCAGTTCTTC
CASSPDSGRAYNEQFF
>NA|TRBJ1-4|NA|TRBV5-1
TGCGCCAGCAGCATGACACCCGGGGCTAATGAAAAACTGTTTTTT
CASSMTPGANEKLFF
>NA|TRBJ1-2|TRBD1|TRBV7-2
TGTGCCAGCAGCTCTCGGGACAGGGGGCTAGGTGGCTACACCTTC
CASSSRDRGLGGYTF
>NA|TRBJ2-1|TRBD2|TRBV4-2
TGTGCCAGCAGCCACGCGACTAGCGGGAGTCGAAATGAGCAGTTCTTC
CASSHATSGSRNEQFF
>NA|TRBJ2-5|NA|TRBV7-9
TGTGCCAGCTCCGGCAGCGGCCAAGAGACCCAGTACTTC
CASSGSGQETQYF
>NA|TRBJ2-2|NA|TRBV28
TGTGCCGGCCAGATAGCGAACACCGGGGAGCTGTTTTTT
CAGQIANTGELFF
>NA|TRBJ1-2|NA|TRBV7-2
TGTGCCAGCAGCTTAAGTCAGCAGCATGGCTACACCTTC
CASSLSQQHGYTF
>NA|TRBJ1-5|NA|TRBV19
TGTGCCAGTAGTATTCCACACGGGGGTAGCCAGCCCCAGCATTTT
CASSIPHGGSQPQHF
>once|TRBJ2-7|NA|TRBV19
TGTGCCAGTAGTCCCGTCCTCGCTCCCGCCGAGCAGTACTTC
CASSPVLAPAEQYF
>NA|TRBJ2-7|NA|TRBV28
TGTGCCAGCACCCACTCAACGACTAATGGCTACGAGCAGTACTTC
CASTHSTTNGYEQYF
>NA|TRBJ1-2|NA|TRBV19
TGTGCCAGTAGGGATAAGGGGAGAAACTATGGCTACACCTTC
CASRDKGRNYGYTF
>NA|TRBJ2-7|TRBD2|TRBV6-5
TGTGCCAGCAGACCTGGACTAGCGTCTGGGTACGAGCAGTACTTC
CASRPGLASGYEQYF
>few|TRBJ2-2|TRBD2|TRBV5-1
TGCGCCAGCCGTTTTGGTTTTAGCGGGAAGAACACCGGGGAGCTGTTTTTT
CASRFGFSGKNTGELFF
>NA|TRBJ2-1|TRBD2|TRBV7-3
TGTGCCAGCAGAATTAGCGGGACCCTTAACAATGAGCAGTTCTTC
CASRISGTLNNEQFF
>NA|TRBJ2-1|TRBD1|TRBV29-1
TGCAGCGTTGAGGTCCTTGGGACAGGGGTAAATGAGCAGTTCTTC
CSVEVLGTGVNEQFF
>NA|TRBJ2-1|TRBD2|TRBV12-5
TGTGCTAGTGGTTTGACCTTCACCGGGACTAGCTACCCAAATGAGCAGTTCTTC
CASGLTFTGTSYPNEQFF
>NA|TRBJ2-7|NA|TRBV19
TGTGCCAGTAGTATAGGGGGCGGACCTTCCTACGAGCAGTACTTC
CASSIGGGPSYEQYF
>once|TRBJ2-2|TRBD2|TRBV7-3
TGTGCCAGCAGCTTAAATCGAGCGGGGAACGGGGAGCTGTTTTTT
CASSLNRAGNGELFF
>NA|TRBJ2-7|NA|TRBV14
TGTGCCAGCAGCCGGGCGGGCGTTTACGAGCAGTACTTC
CASSRAGVYEQYF
>NA|TRBJ1-1|NA|TRBV5-4
TGTGCCAGCAGCATGAACACTGAAGCTTTCTTT
CASSMNTEAFF
>NA|TRBJ1-4|NA|TRBV30
TGTGCCTGGAGTGTTGTTGGTGAAAAACTGTTTTTT
CAWSVVGEKLFF
>NA|TRBJ2-1|NA|TRBV27
TGTGCCAGCAGTTTAGCCCCTTACAATGAGCAGTTCTTC
CASSLAPYNEQFF
>NA|TRBJ2-5|NA|TRBV18
TGTGCCAGCTCAACAGACAGGACGAGGTCCCAGTACTTC
CASSTDRTRSQYF
>NA|TRBJ2-1|NA|TRBV11-2
TGTGCCAGCAGCTCAGGTAGCATTTTCTTC
CASSSGSIFF
>NA|TRBJ2-7|TRBD2|TRBV11-2
TGTGCCAGCAGCTTCCTAGCGGTTAGCTCCTACGAGCAGTACTTC
CASSFLAVSSYEQYF
>NA|TRBJ2-1|NA|TRBV2
TGTGCCAGCATTCCGGGGTTCGATGAGCAGTTCTTC
CASIPGFDEQFF
>NA|TRBJ1-2|NA|TRBV19
TGTGCCAGTAGTATAGATCGGGCAGATGGCTACACCTTC
CASSIDRADGYTF
>NA|TRBJ2-6|NA|TRBV28
TGTGCCAGCAGTTTGTCCGGGGCCAACGTCCTGACTTTC
CASSLSGANVLTF
>NA|TRBJ2-7|TRBD1|TRBV6-1
TGTGCCAGCAGTGGAAACAGGGGCCTAGTCTACGAGCAGTACTTC
CASSGNRGLVYEQYF
>NA|TRBJ1-1|TRBD1|TRBV27
TGTGCCAGCAGTTTAACAGGGGTGGGGACTGAAGCTTTCTTT
CASSLTGVGTEAFF
>NA|TRBJ2-1|NA|TRBV5-5
TGTGCCAGCAGCCCAACTAGCCGCGGGAATGAGCAGTTCTTC
CASSPTSRGNEQFF
>NA|TRBJ2-1|NA|TRBV6-5
TGTGCCAGCAGTTACTCGAGGCTTCTCTACAATGAGCAGTTCTTC
CASSYSRLLYNEQFF
>NA|TRBJ1-6|NA|TRBV5-1
TGCGCCAGCAGCACCGGGACCGAGAATTCACCCCTCCACTTT
CASSTGTENSPLHF
>NA|TRBJ1-2|NA|TRBV18
TGTGCCAGCTCACCAAAGAACATAGGGAACTATGGCTACACCTTC
CASSPKNIGNYGYTF
>NA|TRBJ1-6|TRBD1|TRBV9
TGTGCCAGCAGCCCAGAAGACAGGGGGTCTGTTTCACCCCTCCACTTT
CASSPEDRGSVSPLHF
>few|TRBJ1-1|NA|TRBV2
TGTGCCAGCGTTTGGCGAAACACTGAAGCTTTCTTT
CASVWRNTEAFF
>NA|TRBJ1-2|NA|TRBV28
TGTGCCAGCAGCTATGACCGAGGGAGCTACACCTTC
CASSYDRGSYTF
>NA|TRBJ2-4|NA|TRBV6-5
TGTGCCAGCAGCCAAGACACTACCAAAAACATTCAGTACTTC
CASSQDTTKNIQYF
>NA|TRBJ2-2|TRBD2|TRBV28
TGTGCCAGCAGTTTATGGGCCCTGGGACTAGCGGGCGGAGGAGGGACCGGGGAGCTGTTTTTT
CASSLWALGLAGGGGTGELFF
>NA|TRBJ1-1|NA|TRBV11-2
TGTGCCAGCAGTCAGAGAGTGGAAGCTTTCTTT
CASSQRVEAFF
>NA|TRBJ1-2|TRBD1|TRBV15
TGTGCCACCAGCAGAGATAAGGGGGCGAGGCATGGCTACACCTTC
CATSRDKGARHGYTF
>NA|TRBJ1-4|NA|TRBV6-6
TGTGCCAGCAGTTCTGGGGGGGCGGGTGAAAAACTGTTTTTT
CASSSGGAGEKLFF
>NA|TRBJ1-4|TRBD1|TRBV5-1
TGCGCCAGCAGCTCCACAGGGGGGACTAATGAAAAACTGTTTTTT
CASSSTGGTNEKLFF
>NA|TRBJ2-1|NA|TRBV28
TGTGCCACCCCCGGGACAGAGCAGTTCTTC
CATPGTEQFF
>NA|TRBJ2-5|NA|TRBV15
TGTGCCACCAGCAGAGTGCAGGCTCAAGAGACCCAGTACTTC
CATSRVQAQETQYF
>NA|TRBJ2-1|TRBD2|TRBV2
TGTGCCAGCAGTGGGACTAGCGGGAGCTCCTACAATGAGCAGTTCTTC
CASSGTSGSSYNEQFF
>NA|TRBJ1-5|TRBD1|TRBV6-5
TGTGCCAGCAGGAAGACAGGGAGAGGGCAGCCCCAGCATTTT
CASRKTGRGQPQHF
>NA|TRBJ1-4|NA|TRBV27
TGTGCCAGCAGCTCCCCGGGGGGCGCGGGTGAAAAACTGTTTTTT
CASSSPGGAGEKLFF
>NA|TRBJ2-7|TRBD2|TRBV5-1
TGCGCCAGCAGCTTTAGCGGGGCGACCTACGAGCAGTACTTC
CASSFSGATYEQYF
>NA|TRBJ2-7|NA|TRBV7-9
TGTGCCAGCAGCTTTCCCCAGGCGGGATACGAGCAGTACTTC
CASSFPQAGYEQYF
>NA|TRBJ2-1|TRBD2|TRBV7-9
TGTGCCAGCAGCTCCGGACTAGCGGGAGAGCAGTTCTTC
CASSSGLAGEQFF